These T cell receptor beta chains were read from a single sample in a study of blood T cells in healthy people across ages. A single record per CDR3 protein comes from TCRdb applying MiXCR to the 5' RACE reads. Among hundreds of thousands of distinct CDR3 sequences, about 62% were seen once, and the ten largest hold roughly 26%. Sequences were obtained from blood. These TCRs come from a man aged 30 to 45 in good health. CDR3s include the opening cysteine and the closing phenylalanine or tryptophan. D genes are given only for firm matches. Size is omitted from some rows. Given values are once, few, many or a class for expanded clones.

>TRBJ2-5|TRBV7-9|-|TRBD2
TGTGCCAGCAGCTCACGACTAGCTTCGACCCAGTACTTC
CASSSRLASTQYF
>TRBJ2-3|TRBV6-5|once|TRBD2
TGTGCCAGCAGTTACTCGCCGTGGGCTAGCGGGGGTTTTAGCACAGATACGCAGTATTTT
CASSYSPWASGGFSTDTQYF
>TRBJ1-6|TRBV7-3|-|-
TGTGCCAGCAGCTTAATTGGCAATTCACCCCTCCACTTT
CASSLIGNSPLHF
>TRBJ2-4|TRBV12-3/TRBV12-4|-|-
TGTGCCAGCAGTTTTGTTCCTGGGAACAACATTCAGTACTTC
CASSFVPGNNIQYF
>TRBJ2-3|TRBV12-3/TRBV12-4|-|TRBD2
TGTGCCAGCAGCCCCCGGACTAGCGGGGGCCGCGCAGATACGCAGTATTTT
CASSPRTSGGRADTQYF
>TRBJ1-2|TRBV30|-|-
TGTGCCTGGAGTCCCCTTGGGTCTTCTAACTATGGCTACACCTTC
CAWSPLGSSNYGYTF
>TRBJ2-7|TRBV7-2|few|-
TGTGCCAGCAGCTTAGTGGGGAACTACGAGCAGTACTTC
CASSLVGNYEQYF
>TRBJ2-5|TRBV2|-|-
TGTGCCAGCAGTGACGTCCTAGCCAGGGCCCAAGAGACCCAGTACTTC
CASSDVLARAQETQYF
>TRBJ2-7|TRBV6-5|few|-
TGTGCCAGCAGTTACTCGAAAGCCTACGAGCAGTACTTC
CASSYSKAYEQYF
>TRBJ2-7|TRBV15|-|TRBD2
TGTGCCACCAGCCCCTCCTCCGGGGGGGGGATCTACGAGCAGTACTTC
CATSPSSGGGIYEQYF
>TRBJ1-2|TRBV5-1|-|-
TGCGCCAGCAGCTTGAGGGCGGGAGGCTACACTTTC
CASSLRAGGYTF
>TRBJ2-5|TRBV18|once|TRBD1
TGTGCCAGCTCACCCGACAGGGGGCAAGCGGTCCAGTACTTC
CASSPDRGQAVQYF
>TRBJ2-6|TRBV27|-|-
TGTGTCAGCAGTTTCGTGTATTCTGGGGCCAACGTCCTGACTTTC
CVSSFVYSGANVLTF
>TRBJ2-7|TRBV24-1|-|TRBD1
TGTGCCACCAGTGATTATCGGGACAGTTACGAGCAGTACTTC
CATSDYRDSYEQYF
>TRBJ2-1|TRBV20-1|-|TRBD1
TGCAGCGAATCGACAGGGGGCGGTGATGAGCAGTTCTTC
CSESTGGGDEQFF
>TRBJ1-2|TRBV4-2|-|TRBD1
TGTGCCAGCAGCCAACCCGACAGGGGCTATGGCTACACCTTC
CASSQPDRGYGYTF
>TRBJ1-5|TRBV7-9|-|-
TGTGCCAGCAGCTTAGGTCAAGGGGCCAATCAGCCCCAGCATTTT
CASSLGQGANQPQHF
>TRBJ2-1|TRBV7-2|-|TRBD2
TGTGCCAGCAGCTCTTACTTGGGCGGGGGGGCCAGAGAGCAGTTCTTC
CASSSYLGGGAREQFF
>TRBJ1-2|TRBV12-3/TRBV12-4|-|TRBD1
TGTGCCAGCAGTCTAGGGGGCCAAGGGAACTATGGCTACACCTTC
CASSLGGQGNYGYTF
>TRBJ2-5|TRBV6-5|few|-
TGTGCCAGCGGCCCCGTTTACCAAGAGACCCAGTACTTC
CASGPVYQETQYF
>TRBJ1-4|TRBV4-3|-|-
TGCGCCAGCAACCAAGATGCGGGGGCACTCCTGGCTGGACTGTTTTTT
CASNQDAGALLAGLFF
>TRBJ2-3|TRBV7-8|-|-
TGTGCCAGCAGCTTACTTGTTAGTGCAGATACGCAGTATTTT
CASSLLVSADTQYF
>TRBJ2-5|TRBV10-3|-|-
TGTGCCATCAGTGATGGCAACAGGGTAGGGGAGACCCAGTACTTC
CAISDGNRVGETQYF
>TRBJ2-1|TRBV11-2|-|-
TGTGCCAGCAGCCCCTGGGGTTATGAGCAGTTCTTC
CASSPWGYEQFF
>TRBJ1-1|TRBV5-1|-|TRBD1
TGCGCCAGCAGCATACGAAGGACAGGCGTAATGATGAACACTGAAGCTTTCTTT
CASSIRRTGVMMNTEAFF
>TRBJ2-1|TRBV3-1|few|-
TGTGCCAGCAGCCGAATTTTTGACGGGGACTCCTACAATGAGCAGTTCTTC
CASSRIFDGDSYNEQFF
>TRBJ2-5|TRBV5-1|-|TRBD1
TGCGCCAGCAGGCCAGGGACAGAAGAGACCCAGTACTTC
CASRPGTEETQYF
>TRBJ2-1|TRBV7-2|-|-
TGTGCCAGCAGACAACCAGGCGGTATGGTTTACAATGAGCAGTTCTTC
CASRQPGGMVYNEQFF
>TRBJ2-3|TRBV5-1|-|-
TGCGCCAGCAGCTTGGACAATACTCGAGGGGGTACGCAGTATTTT
CASSLDNTRGGTQYF
>TRBJ2-3|TRBV9|-|TRBD2
TGTGCCAGCAGCCCGCGGGGGGCGGGCGATACGCAGTATTTT
CASSPRGAGDTQYF
>TRBJ2-1|TRBV12-3/TRBV12-4|few|-
TGTGCCAGCAGTAGATCTGCGGGGGCCGGTGAGCAGTTCTTC
CASSRSAGAGEQFF
>TRBJ2-1|TRBV7-2|-|-
TGTGTCAGCAGCTTAGACACGGGGGCCGACAATGAGCAGTTCTTC
CVSSLDTGADNEQFF
>TRBJ2-2|TRBV20-1|-|-
TGCAGTGCTAGGGACGGGACCTTAGGTCCCGGGGAGCTGTTTTTT
CSARDGTLGPGELFF
>TRBJ2-7|TRBV28|-|TRBD1
TGTGCCAGCAGACTCACAGGGGGAGCCTACGAGCAGTACTTC
CASRLTGGAYEQYF
>TRBJ1-2|TRBV15|-|TRBD1
TGTGCCACCAGCAGAGACCCGGGACAGGGTCATGGCTACACCTTC
CATSRDPGQGHGYTF
>TRBJ2-3|TRBV3-1|-|TRBD2
TGTGCCAGCTCGATGGCCCTAGCGGGGGGCACAGATACGCAGTATTTT
CASSMALAGGTDTQYF
>TRBJ1-2|TRBV7-9|-|TRBD1
TGTGCCAGCAGCTTAGGACAGGGGGAATATGGCTACACCTTC
CASSLGQGEYGYTF
>TRBJ2-7|TRBV6-5|few|TRBD2
TGTGCCAGCAATTCGGGGGGTCGGGGCTACGAGCAGTACTTC
CASNSGGRGYEQYF
>TRBJ2-3|TRBV12-3/TRBV12-4|-|TRBD2
TGTGCCAGCAGTCCGAGGACTAGCGGAGGATACGATACGCAGTATTTT
CASSPRTSGGYDTQYF
>TRBJ1-5|TRBV15|-|-
TGTGCCACCAGCAGAATCGGACAGTCAAGCAATCAGCCCCAGCATTTT
CATSRIGQSSNQPQHF
>TRBJ1-1|TRBV7-3|-|-
TGTGCCAGCAGCGGGGGGGGAAGGAACACTGAAGCTTTCTTT
CASSGGGRNTEAFF
>TRBJ2-1|TRBV9|few|-
TGTGCCAGCAGCGCCTATCCGGGCCCACTTAATGAGCAGTTCTTC
CASSAYPGPLNEQFF
>TRBJ2-4|TRBV28|-|TRBD2
TGTGCCAGCAGTTTGGGGCGGGGGGGGGCGAGGAACATTCAGTACTTC
CASSLGRGGARNIQYF
>TRBJ2-1|TRBV5-1|-|TRBD2
TGCGCCAGCAGCTTGGGGACTAGCGGGGGAGGATCGAGCAATGAGCAGTTCTTC
CASSLGTSGGGSSNEQFF
>TRBJ2-1|TRBV7-2|-|-
TGTGCCAGCAGCTCGGGACAACTAGCCAAAAACATTCAGTTCTTC
CASSSGQLAKNIQFF